This is a list of T cell receptor beta chains from one sample in a study of blood T cell repertoires in COVID-19. Repertoires were generated with immunoSEQ multiplex PCR, while TCRdb's copy carries only in-frame clones and drops some. The data show roughly 170,000 clones, approximately 87% seen once. The material sequenced was peripheral blood. These receptors all stem from a man aged 70-80 years with active or convalescent COVID-19. Each CDR3 is given with its conserved first and last residue. The D gene is left open where the match is weak. For some rows the clone size is stated as once, few or many, or as a class when expanded; others skip it.

v_gene	abundance	j_gene	d_gene	CDR3nt	CDR3aa
TRBV24-1	.	TRBJ1-1	.	TGTGCCACCAGTGGCAGGGCGAACACTGAAGCTTTCTTT	CATSGRANTEAFF
TRBV4-1	.	TRBJ1-1	.	TGCGCCAGCAGCCAAGCCTGGAGGGGCCTCACTGAAGCTTTCTTT	CASSQAWRGLTEAFF
TRBV30	.	TRBJ2-7	.	TGTGCCGGGGACGGGAGCTCCTACGAGCAGTACTTC	CAGDGSSYEQYF
TRBV27	few	TRBJ2-7	TRBD2	TGTGCCAGCAGTTTAAGGTATTCTAGCGGGAGCAGGTACGAGCAGTACTTC	CASSLRYSSGSRYEQYF
TRBV9	.	TRBJ2-3	.	TGTGCCAGCAGCGTAGAATTGGACAGAGATACGCAGTATTTT	CASSVELDRDTQYF
TRBV5-1	.	TRBJ2-3	.	TGCGCCAGCAGCCCCACCCAGGGGTCTGGCACAGATACGCAGTATTTT	CASSPTQGSGTDTQYF
TRBV18	.	TRBJ2-1	TRBD2	TGTGCCAGCTCACCACCGGGACTAGCGGGAGGGTGGAATGAGCAGTTCTTC	CASSPPGLAGGWNEQFF
TRBV5-1	.	TRBJ2-1	TRBD2	TGCGCCAGCACCCCGGTCTCTAGCGGGGCCTTAAATGAGCAGTTCTTC	CASTPVSSGALNEQFF
TRBV11-3	.	TRBJ2-3	TRBD2	TGTGCCAGCAGCTTAATGGCGGGAGGCGCGGATACGCAGTATTTT	CASSLMAGGADTQYF
TRBV30	few	TRBJ2-7	TRBD1	TGTGCCTGGAGTGAACCGGGACAGTCAAAGTACTTC	CAWSEPGQSKYF
TRBV5-1	.	TRBJ1-2	TRBD1	TGCGCCAGCAGCCCGTGGGACAGGGAAGGTGGCTACACCTTC	CASSPWDREGGYTF
TRBV30	.	TRBJ1-2	.	TGTGCCTGGAGCGCGGACAGAGGGAACTATGGCTACACCTTC	CAWSADRGNYGYTF
TRBV28	few	TRBJ2-1	.	TGTGCCAGCAAAGGAGGGAGCGGGTACAATGAGCAGTTCTTC	CASKGGSGYNEQFF
TRBV11-2	.	TRBJ1-2	.	TGTGCCAGCAGCTTAACGGACTCAGCTAACTATGGCTACACCTTC	CASSLTDSANYGYTF
TRBV7-2	.	TRBJ1-5	TRBD1	TGTGCCAGCAGCCATGGGACAGGGGGCAATCAGCCCCAGCATTTT	CASSHGTGGNQPQHF
TRBV20-1	.	TRBJ1-2	.	TGCAGTGCTAGTGTCCAGGGAAACTATGGCTACACCTTC	CSASVQGNYGYTF
TRBV3-1/TRBV3-2	.	TRBJ1-2	TRBD1	TGTGCCAGCAAAGTCTCAGGGGGCAATGGCTACACCTTC	CASKVSGGNGYTF
TRBV9	.	TRBJ2-2	.	TGTGCCAGCACCCTAGGCGGCAGAAACACCGGGGAGCTGTTTTTT	CASTLGGRNTGELFF
TRBV24-1	.	TRBJ2-5	.	TGTGCCACCAGTGCCGGGTCCCAAGAGACCCAGTACTTC	CATSAGSQETQYF
TRBV19	.	TRBJ2-7	TRBD2	TGTGCCAGTAGTATAAAAGGGCTAGGACTAGTAGACGCTTCCTACGAGCAGTACTTC	CASSIKGLGLVDASYEQYF
TRBV27	.	TRBJ1-3	.	TGTGCCAGCAGTCCCCGGGGGGCAGGTGGAAACACCATATATTTT	CASSPRGAGGNTIYF
TRBV7-9	.	TRBJ2-7	.	TGTGCCAGCAGCCCCACGAGCTCCTACGAGCAGTACTTC	CASSPTSSYEQYF
TRBV5-4	.	TRBJ2-7	.	TGTGCCAGCAGCTTGGTTTCAGGGTCCGGCACCTACGAGCAGTACTTC	CASSLVSGSGTYEQYF
TRBV25-1	.	TRBJ1-6	TRBD1	TGTGCCAGCAGTGAATCAGGGACAGGCGCCTGGACCCTCCACTTT	CASSESGTGAWTLHF
TRBV12-3/TRBV12-4	.	TRBJ2-7	.	TGTGCCAGCAGTCTCAGGGACACGGGCACGTACTTC	CASSLRDTGTYF
TRBV19	.	TRBJ1-4	TRBD1	TGTGCCAGTAGTAACAGGGGACCTAATGAAAAACTGTTTTTT	CASSNRGPNEKLFF
TRBV4-1	.	TRBJ1-2	TRBD1	TGCGCCAGCAGCGCCCTTGTGGGACAGGGGGACTATGGCTACACCTTC	CASSALVGQGDYGYTF
TRBV30	.	TRBJ1-5	.	TGTGCCTGGAGTGTACAGAGAAATCAGCCCCAGCATTTT	CAWSVQRNQPQHF
TRBV5-1	few	TRBJ1-6	TRBD1	TGCGCCAGCAGCGACACACAGGGGAATTCACCCCTCCACTTT	CASSDTQGNSPLHF
TRBV19	.	TRBJ1-5	.	TGTGCCAGTAGTGGGAGGGCGAATAGCAATCAGCCCCAGCATTTT	CASSGRANSNQPQHF
TRBV27	.	TRBJ1-1	.	TGTGCCAGCAGAGGAGCCTCGAACACTGAAGCTTTCTTT	CASRGASNTEAFF